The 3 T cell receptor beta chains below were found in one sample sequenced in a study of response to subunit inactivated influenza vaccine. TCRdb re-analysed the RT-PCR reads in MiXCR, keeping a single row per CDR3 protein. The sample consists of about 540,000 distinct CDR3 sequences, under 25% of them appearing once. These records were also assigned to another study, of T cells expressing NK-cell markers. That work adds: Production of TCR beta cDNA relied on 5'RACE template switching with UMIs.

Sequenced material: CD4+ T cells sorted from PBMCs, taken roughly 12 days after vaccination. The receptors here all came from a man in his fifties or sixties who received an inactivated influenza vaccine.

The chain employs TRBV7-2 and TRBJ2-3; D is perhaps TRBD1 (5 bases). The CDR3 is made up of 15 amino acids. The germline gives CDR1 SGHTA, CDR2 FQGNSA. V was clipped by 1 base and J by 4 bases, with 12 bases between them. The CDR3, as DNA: TGTGCCAGCAGCTTAGGGGCAGGGTTTCCAGATACGCAGTATTTT. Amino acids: CASSLGAGFPDTQYF.

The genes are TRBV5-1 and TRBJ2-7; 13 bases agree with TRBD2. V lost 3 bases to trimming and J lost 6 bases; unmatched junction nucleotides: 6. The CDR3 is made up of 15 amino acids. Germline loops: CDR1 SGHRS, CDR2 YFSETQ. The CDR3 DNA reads TGCGCCAGCAGCTCCGGACTAGCGGGAGCTGCCGAGCAGTACTTC. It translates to CASSSGLAGAAEQYF.

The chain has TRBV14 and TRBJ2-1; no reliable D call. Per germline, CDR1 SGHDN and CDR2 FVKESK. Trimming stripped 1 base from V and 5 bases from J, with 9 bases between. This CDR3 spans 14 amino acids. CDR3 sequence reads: CASSQVGVHNEQFF. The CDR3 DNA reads TGTGCCAGCAGCCAAGTTGGCGTCCACAATGAGCAGTTCTTC. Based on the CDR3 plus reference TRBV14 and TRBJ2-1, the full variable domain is EAGVTQFPSHSVIEKGQTVTLRCDPISGHDNLYWYRRVMGKEIKFLLHFVKESKQDESGMPNNRFLAERTGGTYSTLKVQPAELEDSGVYFCASSQVGVHNEQFFGPGTRLTVL.